One TCR beta chain is described in this entry. The antigen remains unidentified. The entry originates in a study of cytomegalovirus exposure and HLA in healthy donors. Whole-study results and caveats: In a later analysis, at a false discovery rate of 0.05, fewer than 20,000 TCR beta sequences were associated with HLA alleles. Owing to their indistinguishability, certain V segments, notably TRBV6-2 and TRBV6-3, were excluded. There were several of the most significant clusters that appeared linked to common viral pathogens in a later analysis. Researchers reportedly found TCR beta sequences accurately predicted most subjects' HLA-A and HLA-B alleles.

J lost 0 bases, V lost 6 bases, and 5 bases had no gene match. The CDR3 sequence is 14 residues long. Germline CDR1 is SNHLY and CDR2 is FYNNEI. PCR employed 60 Vbeta and 13 Jbeta primers. Measured with immunoSEQ multiplex PCR; TCRdb has only the in-frame clones, and not every one. The sample has roughly 100,000 clones; approximately 77% are singletons. Sequenced material: PBMCs. This chain connects TRBV2 to TRBJ2-7; 7 nucleotides agree with TRBD2. This TCR derives from a woman between 40 and 50 years old in good health and CMV-seronegative. This chain's CDR3 is CASRGRTSSYEQYF. The CDR3, as DNA: TGTGCCAGCAGGGGTAGGACTAGCTCCTACGAGCAGTACTTC.